This TCR beta chain was profiled in a study of T cell repertoires in cytomegalovirus infection (dated by TCRdb to between 2017 and 2020). About the investigation overall: Donor HLA type was relevant to the analysis, because carriage of CMV infection together with the matching HLA type was indicated by public TCR beta signatures.

The paper as a whole reports these results and caveats: The ex vivo response was dominated by HLA-C-restricted CMV-specific TCR beta clonotypes, which also provided the single most frequent clonotype in two of eight donors. Cumulative frequency of public TCR beta family members discriminated carriers of CMV infection plus the relevant HLA type in this cohort and an independent roughly 330-donor cohort.

The reads were generated on an Illumina HiSeq 1500. TCRdb ran its own pipeline on the public reads, namely fastp trimming at Q25 and MiXCR clone calling, and kept in-frame beta chains. Rows with one shared CDR3 protein collapse into an entry with the most common genes and DNA. Here the sample has roughly 310,000 distinct CDR3 sequences; about 17% occur a single time. The top ten hold approximately 12% of the sample. This clonotype was observed many times. The antigen it binds to is not known. Qualities for individual bases were not recorded, and no much larger clone is one base off. From its cysteine to its phenylalanine, the CDR3 spans 15 amino acids. The only DNA kept is the CDR3, 45 bases in frame from the first base. Via the germline V gene (reference sequence), CDR1 is SEHNR and CDR2 FQNEAQ. V is cut by 6 bases and J by 7 bases, and the space between the germline ends is 16 bases.

The receptor's source is a human donor in good health (CMV status not recorded). Some clones in this sample may be carry-over from other donors' samples. Sequenced input: PBMCs. The chain links TRBV7-9 with TRBJ1-6, with no D gene named confidently. The nucleotide sequence is given as TGTGCCAGCAGTCCCCCCGGAGTCGGGAATTCACCCCTCCACTTT. Translated, it reads CASSPPGVGNSPLHF.